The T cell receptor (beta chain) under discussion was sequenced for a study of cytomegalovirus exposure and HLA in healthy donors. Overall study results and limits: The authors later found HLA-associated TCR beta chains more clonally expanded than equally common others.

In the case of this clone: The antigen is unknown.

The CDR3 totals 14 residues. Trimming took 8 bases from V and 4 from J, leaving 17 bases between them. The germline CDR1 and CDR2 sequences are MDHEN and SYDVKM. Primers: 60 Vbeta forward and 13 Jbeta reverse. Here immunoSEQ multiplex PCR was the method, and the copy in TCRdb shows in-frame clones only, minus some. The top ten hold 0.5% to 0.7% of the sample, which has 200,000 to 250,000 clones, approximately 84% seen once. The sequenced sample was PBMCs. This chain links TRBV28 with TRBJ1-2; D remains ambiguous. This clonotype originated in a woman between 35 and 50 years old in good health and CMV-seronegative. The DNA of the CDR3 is TGTGCCAGCGGAACGGGAAAGGGTGGCTATGGCTACACCTTC. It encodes CASGTGKGGYGYTF.